This T cell receptor beta chain is drawn from a study of T cell responses to AZD1222 COVID-19 vaccine. General study points: Repertoires were obtained solely post-peak T cell response. Vaccine-related CD4 TCRs covered spike, predominating at 160-218 and 743-854. Close to half of spike-specific TCRs reportedly recognize unmutated variant regions. Baseline testing showed seropositivity in only five or six AZD1222 recipients.

Libraries were prepared by immunoSEQ multiplex PCR; TCRdb keeps only in-frame clonotypes and omits some of them. This sample carries roughly 28,000 clones, about nine tenths of them seen once, and the ten largest clones take 1% to 1.5%. As regards this clone: What it binds is unknown.

Germline CDR1 and CDR2: SGDLS and YYNGEE. The CDR3 extends over 14 amino acids. The V and J ends lost 0 bases and 5 bases, in that order; junction bases with no gene match: 3. The chain joins TRBV9 to TRBJ2-5; the match to TRBD1 covers 8 bases. The starting material was peripheral blood, obtained on day 0 of AZD1222 vaccination. This receptor was obtained from an adult in good health. The CDR3 DNA is TGTGCCAGCAGCGTAGACAGGGGGAGGGAGACCCAGTACTTC. Its translation: CASSVDRGRETQYF.